This T cell receptor (beta chain) was profiled in a study of cytomegalovirus exposure and HLA in healthy donors. The PCR employed 60 Vbeta primers together with 13 Jbeta primers. Here immunoSEQ multiplex PCR was the method, and the copy in TCRdb shows in-frame clones only, minus some. The sample lists 150,000 to 200,000 clones, about four fifths occurring once. Notes on this clone: Its target is not known.

The V end was cut by 3 bases, the J end by 0 bases, with 8 bases between. CDR1 is LNHDA, CDR2 SQIVND, per germline (reference sequence). The CDR3 is 14 amino acids. General observations from the study: Later on, a genetic analysis was performed. It linked a missense variant in DCLRE1C with V- and J-gene trimming of TCR beta. Links to common viral pathogens appeared, in a later analysis, for several of the most significant clusters.

The chain uses TRBV19 and TRBJ1-1; D gene ambiguous. Material for sequencing was PBMCs. The clonotype originates from a boy between 10 and 17 years old in good health and CMV-seronegative. CDR3 loop: CASSIPDLNTEAFF. In nucleotides, the CDR3 is TGTGCCAGTAGTATTCCGGACTTGAACACTGAAGCTTTCTTT.